This T cell receptor beta chain was sequenced in a study of T cells in localized non-small cell lung cancer. Trimming pared 8 bases from V and 6 bases from J, leaving 17 bases between. CDR3 length equals 13 residues. Germline loops: CDR1 KGHSH, CDR2 LQKENI. Concerning this clone itself: Its antigen is still unknown.

Here immunoSEQ multiplex PCR was the method, and the copy in TCRdb shows in-frame clones only, minus some. This sample yields 15,000 to 20,000 clones, of which around 79% are seen a single time; about 29% belongs to the top ten. Study-wide points: Paired adjacent lung recovered a median around 59 of the top 100 tumor clones. Adjacent uninvolved lung tissue had the highest T cell clonality, exceeding tumor. As only one tumor region underwent sequencing, heterogeneity remains possible. Higher T cell density in the blood was associated with longer overall survival, whereas higher adjacent-lung clonality associated with shorter survival.

The chain has TRBV18 and TRBJ2-7; perhaps D is TRBD1 or TRBD2 (6 bases each). The sequence was collected from a male donor aged 60 or over with stage I lung adenocarcinoma. The starting material was peripheral blood, obtained before any cancer treatment. The CDR3 bases are TGTGCCAGCAGTACGCTAGGGGGGCGCGAGCAGTACTTC. Translated: CASSTLGGREQYF. Full variable domain (missing parts from reference TRBV18 and TRBJ2-7): NAGVMQNPRHLVRRRGQEARLRCSPMKGHSHVYWYRQLPEEGLKFMVYLQKENIIDESGMPKERFSAEFPKEGPSILRIQQVVRGDSAAYFCASSTLGGREQYFGPGTRLTVT.